This paragraph reports one T cell receptor beta chain. The germline CDR1 and CDR2 sequences are SGDLS and YYNGEE. With V trimmed by 5 bases and J by 5 bases, 6 bases remained unmatched. This CDR3 spans 14 amino acids. Sequencing used immunoSEQ multiplex PCR; TCRdb keeps in-frame clones, though not all of them. Counted here are 90,000 to 150,000 clones, 80% to 90% occurring once; the ten biggest clones make up about 0.55%. The entry originates in a study of OX40 agonist ivuxolimab in advanced cancers. The source of this sequence is an adult with an advanced solid tumor such as melanoma, head and neck, liver or kidney cancer. This rearrangement joins TRBV9 to TRBJ2-2; 7 nucleotides agree with TRBD1. Sequences were derived from CD4+ or CD8+ T cells sorted from blood, sampled in a trial of the OX40 agonist ivuxolimab. Written as DNA, the CDR3 is TGTGCCAGCAGTATAAACAGGGGAACCGGGGAGCTGTTTTTT. It specifies CASSINRGTGELFF.